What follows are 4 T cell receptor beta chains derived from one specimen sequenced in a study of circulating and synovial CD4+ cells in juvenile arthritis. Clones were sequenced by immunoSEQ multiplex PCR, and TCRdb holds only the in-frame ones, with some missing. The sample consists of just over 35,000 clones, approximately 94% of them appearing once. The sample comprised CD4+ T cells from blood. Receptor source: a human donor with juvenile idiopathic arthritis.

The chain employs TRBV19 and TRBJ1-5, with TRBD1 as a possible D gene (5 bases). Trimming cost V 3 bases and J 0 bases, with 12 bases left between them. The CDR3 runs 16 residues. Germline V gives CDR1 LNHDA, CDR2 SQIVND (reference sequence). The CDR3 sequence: CASSMRGLYSNQPQHF. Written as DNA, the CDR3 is TGTGCCAGTAGTATGAGGGGACTTTATAGCAATCAGCCCCAGCATTTT. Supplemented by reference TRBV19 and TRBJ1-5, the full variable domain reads DGGITQSPKYLFRKEGQNVTLSCEQNLNHDAMYWYRQDPGQGLRLIYYSQIVNDFQKGDIAEGYSVSREKKESFPLTVTSAQKNPTAFYLCASSMRGLYSNQPQHFGDGTRLSIL.

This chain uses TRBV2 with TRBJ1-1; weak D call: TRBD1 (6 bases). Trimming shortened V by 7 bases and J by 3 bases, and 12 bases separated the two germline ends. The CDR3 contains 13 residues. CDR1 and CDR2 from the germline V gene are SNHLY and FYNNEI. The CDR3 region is CASTRGADTEAFF. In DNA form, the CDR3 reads TGTGCCAGCACACGGGGGGCGGACACTGAAGCTTTCTTT.

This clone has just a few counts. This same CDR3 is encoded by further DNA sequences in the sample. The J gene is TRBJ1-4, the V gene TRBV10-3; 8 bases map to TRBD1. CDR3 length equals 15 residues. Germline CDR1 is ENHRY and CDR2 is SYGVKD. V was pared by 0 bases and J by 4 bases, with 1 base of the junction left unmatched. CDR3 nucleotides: TGTGCCATCAGTGAGTCTGGGACAGGTAATGAAAAACTGTTTTTT. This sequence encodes CAISESGTGNEKLFF.

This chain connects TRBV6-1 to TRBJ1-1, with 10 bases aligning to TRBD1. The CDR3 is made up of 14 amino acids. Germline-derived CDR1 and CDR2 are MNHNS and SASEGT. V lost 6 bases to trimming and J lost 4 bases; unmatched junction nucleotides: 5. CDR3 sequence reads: CASRDRGRTTEAFF. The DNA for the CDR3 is TGTGCCAGCAGAGACAGGGGGCGAACCACTGAAGCTTTCTTT.